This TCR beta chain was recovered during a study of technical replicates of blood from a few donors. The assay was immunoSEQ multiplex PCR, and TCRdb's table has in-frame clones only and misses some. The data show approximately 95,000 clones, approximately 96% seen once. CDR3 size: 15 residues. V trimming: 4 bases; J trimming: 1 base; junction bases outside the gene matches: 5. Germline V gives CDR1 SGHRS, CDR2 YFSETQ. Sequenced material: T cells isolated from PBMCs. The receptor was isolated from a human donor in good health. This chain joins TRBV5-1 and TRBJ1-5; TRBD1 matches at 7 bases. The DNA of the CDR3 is TGCGCCAGCAGCGTACTACAGGGGAGCAATCAGCCCCAGCATTTT. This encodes CASSVLQGSNQPQHF.